The sequence of this T cell receptor beta chain was determined in a study of PD-1 blockade in classical Hodgkin lymphoma. Points from the study as a whole: For complete responders, baseline diversity was comparable to that of newly diagnosed patients. Diversity in CD4+ TCRs, unlike that measured in CD8+ TCRs, had risen significantly by C4D1.

This clone was observed a few times. Its cognate antigen is unknown. Documented time point: cycle 4 day 1 (C4D1), after around six weeks of nivolumab. The patients all showed relapse after autologous stem cell transplantation, while their brentuximab vedotin exposure varied. Under best response, outcomes were complete response, partial response or progressive disease. The protocol was immunoSEQ multiplex PCR, while the TCRdb copy is restricted to in-frame clones and leaves out a portion. The sample consists of about 85,000 clones, approximately 90% of them appearing once. V was trimmed by 3 bases and J by 1 base, leaving 9 bases between them. This CDR3 region has 13 residues. Germline loops: CDR1 GTSNPN, CDR2 SVGIG (reference sequence).

Sequenced material: peripheral blood mononuclear cells (PBMCs), taken before the fourth cycle of nivolumab. The receptor was derived from a human donor with classical Hodgkin lymphoma. The V gene is TRBV30, the J gene TRBJ1-1, with D hard to call. The DNA for the CDR3 is TGTGCCTGGAGACCAAGTGGGAACACTGAAGCTTTCTTT. Amino acids: CAWRPSGNTEAFF.